This paragraph reports one T cell receptor (beta chain). The germline V gene has CDR1 ENHRY and CDR2 SYGVKD. Unmatched junction bases numbered 3, after V lost 3 bases and J lost 6 bases. There are 14 residues in the CDR3. Sequencing relied on immunoSEQ assay v3.0, run at survey level. Researchers set sequencing to target roughly 35,000-50,000 T-cell genomes per sample. Some clones are missing from TCRdb's copy, which holds only in-frame ones; the method was immunoSEQ multiplex PCR. This sample has fewer than 20,000 clones; about 80% occur once, and the top ten carry about 14%. The data belong to a study of long-term antiretroviral therapy in people with HIV.

The chain has TRBV10-3 and TRBJ2-2; TRBD2 aligns across 8 bases. The sample was unsorted PBMCs, taken 1.5 years before starting antiretroviral therapy. The receptor comes from a woman between 45 and 65 years old with HIV. The CDR3 region has the DNA TGTGCCATCAGTGACGGGGGGGCGGCCGGGGAGCTGTTTTTT. Translating it yields CAISDGGAAGELFF.